This T cell receptor (beta chain) derives from a study of response to subunit inactivated influenza vaccine. TCRdb called the RT-PCR reads again in MiXCR, with one record for every CDR3 protein. This table has roughly 620,000 distinct CDR3 sequences, about 11% appearing once. The V end was cut by 9 bases, the J end by 4 bases, with 15 bases between. Looked up from germline, CDR1 is SGHVS and CDR2 is FNYEAQ. The length of the CDR3 is 13 residues. The data also belong to a second study, concerning T cells expressing NK-cell markers. Turning to that study: Researchers built TCR beta cDNA using 5'RACE template switching with UMIs. The TCR beta repertoires originated in sorted CD3+CD56+NKG2C+, CD3+CD56+NKG2C- and CD3+CD56-NKG2C+ T cells. The study found dominant NKG2C+ clonotypes at about 1.0-8% of CD8+ T cells in 5 or 6 donors.

The source of this sequence is a middle-aged man who received an inactivated influenza vaccine. The material sequenced was PBMCs from blood, taken on the day of vaccination. The V gene is TRBV7-6, the J gene TRBJ1-1; D might be TRBD1 (5 bases). CDR3 in amino acids: CARSTLGTTEAFF. CDR3 DNA: TGTGCCAGGAGCACACTTGGGACCACTGAAGCTTTCTTT.